Below, 19 T cell receptor beta chains from the same sample are listed, as sequenced in a study of blood T cell repertoires in COVID-19. Method: immunoSEQ multiplex PCR; TCRdb's copy keeps in-frame clones and lacks some. The top ten clones hold 7% to 7.5% of a sample with over 150,000 clones, roughly 84% of them seen once. Sequenced: PBMCs or T cells enriched from blood (not recorded which). These receptors were collected from a woman aged 50 to 60 who had recovered from COVID-19.

This clone was seen more than once but under ten times. This sequence joins TRBV7-9 and TRBJ2-7, with TRBD2 matching over 13 bases. The CDR3 length is 16 residues. CDR1 and CDR2 (germline): SEHNR, FQNEAQ (reference sequence). Losses at the gene ends were 1 base for V and 3 bases for J; bases not matched to a gene: 3. The CDR3 loop reads CASSLDRLAGGYEQYF. As DNA, the CDR3 is TGTGCCAGCAGCTTAGATAGACTAGCGGGAGGCTACGAGCAGTACTTC.

The rearrangement links TRBV30 to TRBJ1-2; a possible D gene is TRBD1 (6 bases). The V gene's germline CDR1 is GTSNPN and CDR2 SVGIG (reference sequence). CDR3 length: 10 residues. Deletions cut 8 bases from V and 8 bases from J, with 12 bases between. This CDR3 reads CASNRVGYTF. CDR3 sequence (DNA): TGTGCCAGCAACAGGGTCGGCTACACCTTC.

The chain joins TRBV11-2 to TRBJ2-7; 9 bases are shared with TRBD1. J gave up 6 bases and V 1 base, and 7 bases lay outside the gene matches. Germline loops: CDR1 SGHAT, CDR2 FQNNGV. The CDR3 is 15 amino acids. CDR3 amino acids: CASSLAGTGNGEQYF. Written as DNA, the CDR3 is TGTGCCAGCAGCTTAGCCGGGACAGGGAATGGCGAGCAGTACTTC. The full variable domain, in which reference TRBV11-2 and TRBJ2-7 provide the parts outside the CDR3, is EAGVAQSPRYKIIEKRQSVAFWCNPISGHATLYWYQQILGQGPKLLIQFQNNGVVDDSQLPKDRFSAERLKGVDSTLKIQPAKLEDSAVYLCASSLAGTGNGEQYFGPGTRLTVT.

This clone was picked up a small number of times. This chain links TRBV27 with TRBJ2-7, with D maybe TRBD2 (6 bases). The CDR3 consists of 14 residues. Germline loops: CDR1 MNHEY, CDR2 SMNVEV (reference sequence). Trimming removed 4 bases at V and 3 bases at J, with 13 bases between. This chain's CDR3 is CASSSPGLDYEQYF. CDR3 bases: TGTGCCAGCAGTTCCCCGGGACTTGACTACGAGCAGTACTTC.

The gene calls are TRBV5-6 and TRBJ2-7; maybe TRBD1 (5 bases). Germline assignment: CDR1 SGHDT and CDR2 YYEEEE. The CDR3 runs to 15 residues. Trimming cost V 3 bases and J 0 bases, with 13 bases left between them. The chain's CDR3 is CASSSQTAYSYEQYF. The CDR3 coding sequence is TGTGCCAGCAGCTCACAGACAGCCTACTCCTACGAGCAGTACTTC. The whole variable domain, remainder taken from reference TRBV5-6 and TRBJ2-7, is DAGVTQSPTHLIKTRGQQVTLRCSPKSGHDTVSWYQQALGQGPQFIFQYYEEEERQRGNFPDRFSGHQFPNYSSELNVNALLLGDSALYLCASSSQTAYSYEQYFGPGTRLTVT.

The V call is TRBV5-6, the J call TRBJ1-6; no definite D call. The germline V and J ends were trimmed by 0 bases and 9 bases, with 19 bases remaining between them. The CDR3 has 17 residues. Germline CDR1 is SGHDT and CDR2 is YYEEEE. The CDR3 here is CASSLGIPGGPTSPLHF. The CDR3 nucleotides are TGTGCCAGCAGCTTGGGGATACCGGGAGGACCGACTTCACCCCTCCACTTT.

This chain uses TRBV4-1 with TRBJ2-7; 10 bases map to TRBD2. CDR3 length: 18 residues. Per the germline V gene, CDR1 is MGHRA and CDR2 is YSYEKL. V gave up 1 base and J gave up 2 bases; unmatched junction bases: 11. CDR3 sequence reads: CASSQGIGLAALTYEQYF. The CDR3 nucleotides are TGCGCCAGCAGCCAAGGTATAGGACTAGCGGCTCTCACCTACGAGCAGTACTTC.

This chain uses TRBV7-2 with TRBJ2-6; 8 nucleotides agree with TRBD2. Germline CDR1 SGHTA, CDR2 FQGNSA. The CDR3 has 15 residues. Germline trimming cut 3 bases from V and 8 bases from J; bases unmatched to any gene: 6. The DNA for the CDR3 is TGTGCCAGCAGCTTGTTCCGGGAGGGCACCAACGTCCTGACTTTC. Encoded protein: CASSLFREGTNVLTF.

V and J are TRBV6-5 and TRBJ1-1, with 9 bases matching TRBD1. Germline CDR1 reads MNHEY; CDR2 reads SVGAGI. There are 15 residues in the CDR3. The V gene end was trimmed by 5 bases and the J gene end by 6 bases; junction bases not matched to a gene: 10. The CDR3 DNA sequence: TGTGCCAGCAGTAAAAAACAGGGGGCGATCTCTGAAGCTTTCTTT. Translating it yields CASSKKQGAISEAFF.

This chain joins TRBV4-1 and TRBJ1-6, with 8 positions matching TRBD1. Per germline, CDR1 MGHRA and CDR2 YSYEKL. V was pared by 4 bases and J by 7 bases, with 6 bases of the junction left unmatched. The CDR3 runs to 15 residues. This CDR3 is CASSPTDRENSPLHF. For the CDR3, the DNA is TGCGCCAGCAGCCCCACGGACAGGGAAAATTCACCCCTCCACTTT.

This chain links TRBV11-3 with TRBJ2-1; 16 positions agree with TRBD2. The CDR3 totals 16 residues. Germline assignment: CDR1 SGHNT and CDR2 YENEEA. V dropped 5 bases and J dropped 10; count of bases not matched to a gene: 8. The CDR3 sequence is CASSRGTSGRVGEQFF. The CDR3 nucleotides read TGTGCCAGCAGCCGAGGGACTAGCGGGAGGGTTGGCGAGCAGTTCTTC.

A note on this clone: At one boundary the junction diverges from the germline segment, which might be a read error. The V and J genes are TRBV7-7 and TRBJ2-1; D is perhaps TRBD2 (5 bases). Germline V gene lookup returns CDR1 SSHAT and CDR2 FNYEAQ (reference sequence). The CDR3 spans 15 residues. DNA of the CDR3: TGTGCTAGCAGCTTATCCAGCGGAGTATACAATGAGCAGTTCTTC. Amino acids: CASSLSSGVYNEQFF.

The V and J genes are TRBV6-5 and TRBJ1-3; possibly TRBD1 for D (6 bases). Trimming removed 0 bases from V and 4 bases from J, with 13 bases in between. The CDR3 contains 16 residues. Germline V gene sequence: CDR1 MNHEY, CDR2 SVGAGI. The CDR3 is CASSYSGQKWGNTIYF. DNA for the CDR3: TGTGCCAGCAGTTACTCAGGACAGAAATGGGGAAACACCATATATTTT.

CDR3 amino acids: CASRPAGTKNIQYF. The DNA for the CDR3 is TGTGCCAGCAGACCGGCCGGGACCAAAAACATTCAGTACTTC. J is TRBJ2-4 and V is TRBV7-9, with D possibly matching TRBD2 (5 bases). The CDR3 loop spans 14 amino acids. V dropped 6 bases and J dropped 2 bases, with 11 bases sitting between them. Germline CDR1 is SEHNR and CDR2 is FQNEAQ (reference sequence).

This clone was seen a single time. This chain connects TRBV30 to TRBJ2-3; 9 bases agree with TRBD2. Per the germline V gene, CDR1 is GTSNPN and CDR2 is SVGIG (reference sequence). With 1 base clipped from V and 4 bases from J, the junction kept 6 bases outside the gene matches. The CDR3 is made up of 15 amino acids. The CDR3 region has the DNA TGTGCCTGGAGTGGGGGACTAGCTCGGCCAGATACGCAGTATTTT. Translating gives CAWSGGLARPDTQYF.

The chain recombines TRBV10-1 with TRBJ2-1; 11 bases line up with TRBD1. V trimming: 3 bases; J trimming: 6 bases; junction bases outside the gene matches: 4. Germline lookup yields CDR1 WNHNN and CDR2 SYGVQD (reference sequence). The CDR3 covers 15 residues. The DNA of the CDR3 is TGCGCCAGCAGTGACCCCGGGACAGGGGGCAATGAGCAGTTCTTC. This encodes CASSDPGTGGNEQFF.

This chain joins TRBV20-1 and TRBJ2-2; TRBD2 matches 9 bases. Losses at the gene ends were 3 bases for V and 3 bases for J; bases not matched to a gene: 8. The CDR3 has 16 residues. Germline CDR1 and CDR2: DFQATT and SNEGSKA (reference sequence). The CDR3 bases are TGCAGTGCTAGTTTTAGCGGGAGTCCCCACACCGGGGAGCTGTTTTTT. Its protein is CSASFSGSPHTGELFF.

The chain joins TRBV5-1 to TRBJ1-2, with D possibly matching TRBD1 (5 bases). The CDR3 loop spans 13 amino acids. V lost 5 bases, J lost 4 bases, and 12 bases lay in between. Germline values: CDR1 SGHRS, CDR2 YFSETQ. The CDR3 protein is CASRTTVSYGYTF. CDR3 DNA: TGCGCCAGCAGAACGACAGTGTCCTATGGCTACACCTTC.

The chain recombines TRBV7-9 with TRBJ2-1, with TRBD2 as a possible D gene (6 bases). This CDR3 has 13 amino acids. The V end lost 9 bases, the J end lost 9 bases, and 18 bases lay between the germline ends. From germline, CDR1 is SEHNR and CDR2 FQNEAQ (reference sequence). The chain's CDR3 is CARSGEVEGEQFF. The CDR3 DNA reads TGTGCCAGATCGGGGGAGGTGGAGGGTGAGCAGTTCTTC.